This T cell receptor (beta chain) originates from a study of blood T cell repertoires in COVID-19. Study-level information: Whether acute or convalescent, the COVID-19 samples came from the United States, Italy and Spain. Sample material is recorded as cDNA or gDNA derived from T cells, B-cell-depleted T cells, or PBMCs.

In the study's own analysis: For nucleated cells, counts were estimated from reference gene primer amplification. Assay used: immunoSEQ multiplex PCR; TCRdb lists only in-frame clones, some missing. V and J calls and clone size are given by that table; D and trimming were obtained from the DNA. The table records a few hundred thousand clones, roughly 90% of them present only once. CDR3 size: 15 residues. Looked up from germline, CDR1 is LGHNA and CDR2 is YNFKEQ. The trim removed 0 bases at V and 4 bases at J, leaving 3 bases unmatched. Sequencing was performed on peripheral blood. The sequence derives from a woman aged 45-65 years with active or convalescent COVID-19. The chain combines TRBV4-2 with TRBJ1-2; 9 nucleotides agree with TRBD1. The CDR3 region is CASSQDKGQGYGYTF. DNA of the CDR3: TGTGCCAGCAGCCAAGATAAGGGACAGGGCTATGGCTACACCTTC.